This T cell receptor (beta chain) was found in a study of Tregs in tolerant kidney transplant recipients. Generated by immunoSEQ multiplex PCR, the TCRdb table keeps only in-frame clones and is missing some. Among about 55,000 clones listed, approximately 90% were seen once. Related graft donors supplied nonmyeloablative bone marrow transplants, and mixed chimerism was transient. The clonotype comes from a human patient who received a combined kidney and bone marrow transplant. Some T cells may be supplied by the graft donor. Sequenced here: CD8+ T cells from blood (PBMCs), sampled 24 months after the transplant.

The CDR3 nucleotides read TGTGCCAGCAGTTTAACGGGAGGGCCCTCCCCGCAGTTCTTC. Translation gives CASSLTGGPSPQFF. This chain connects TRBV27 to TRBJ2-1; 8 bases agree with TRBD2. V was pared by 2 bases and J by 12 bases, with 9 bases of the junction left unmatched. Per the germline V gene, CDR1 is MNHEY and CDR2 is SMNVEV (reference sequence). The CDR3 covers 14 residues.